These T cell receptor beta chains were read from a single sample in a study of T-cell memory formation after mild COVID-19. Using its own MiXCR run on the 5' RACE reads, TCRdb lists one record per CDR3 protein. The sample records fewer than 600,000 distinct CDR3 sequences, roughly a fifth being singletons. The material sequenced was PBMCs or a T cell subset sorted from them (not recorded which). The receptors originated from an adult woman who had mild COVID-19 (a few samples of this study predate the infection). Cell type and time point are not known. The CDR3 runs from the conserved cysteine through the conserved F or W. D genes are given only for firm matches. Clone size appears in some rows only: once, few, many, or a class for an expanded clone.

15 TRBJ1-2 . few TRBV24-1 CATSGGKGYDYGYTF TGTGCCACCAGTGGAGGAAAGGGTTATGACTATGGCTACACCTTC
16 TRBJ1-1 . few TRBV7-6 CASSLGGSNTNTEAFF TGTGCCAGCAGCTTAGGGGGGTCAAACACGAACACTGAAGCTTTCTTT
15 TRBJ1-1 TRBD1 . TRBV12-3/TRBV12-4 CASSYPGQMNTEAFF TGTGCCAGCAGCTATCCGGGACAGATGAACACTGAAGCTTTCTTT
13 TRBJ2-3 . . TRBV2 CASSREPTDTQYF TGTGCCAGCAGTCGGGAACCCACAGATACGCAGTATTTT
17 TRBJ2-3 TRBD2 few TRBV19 CASSLTATSGLTDTQYF TGTGCCAGTAGTCTCACAGCCACTAGCGGACTCACAGATACGCAGTATTTT
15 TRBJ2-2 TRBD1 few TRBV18 CASSPEGARTGELFF TGTGCCAGCTCACCAGAGGGGGCGCGTACCGGGGAGCTGTTTTTT
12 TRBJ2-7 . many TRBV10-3 CAISGGSYEQYF TGTGCCATCAGTGGAGGCTCCTACGAGCAGTACTTC
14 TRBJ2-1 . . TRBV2 CASRKGDTYNEQFF TGTGCCAGCAGGAAGGGAGATACTTACAATGAGCAGTTCTTC
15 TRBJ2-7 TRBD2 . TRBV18 CASSFRTSGIFEQYF TGTGCCAGCTCATTCCGGACTAGCGGGATATTTGAGCAGTACTTC
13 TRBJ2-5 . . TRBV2 CASSVQHQETQYF TGTGCCAGCAGTGTTCAGCACCAAGAGACCCAGTACTTC
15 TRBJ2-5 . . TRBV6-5 CASSRGRGYQETQYF TGTGCCAGCAGTCGGGGACGGGGGTACCAAGAGACCCAGTACTTC
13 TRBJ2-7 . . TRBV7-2 CASSPAGTANMYF TGTGCCAGCAGTCCGGCGGGGACAGCCAATATGTACTTC
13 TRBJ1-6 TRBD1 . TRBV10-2 CASRERTGSPLHF TGCGCCAGCAGAGAAAGGACAGGTTCACCCCTCCACTTT
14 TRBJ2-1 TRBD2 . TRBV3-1 CASKRGLIYNEQFF TGTGCCAGCAAAAGGGGACTAATATACAATGAGCAGTTCTTC